This entry is about one T cell receptor beta chain. Its antigen is unidentified. This CDR3 has 16 residues. Germline values: CDR1 DFQATT, CDR2 SNEGSKA (reference sequence). V trimming: 5 bases; J trimming: 6 bases; junction bases outside the gene matches: 9. TCRdb re-analysed the 5' RACE reads in MiXCR, keeping a single row per CDR3 protein. The sample records approximately 500,000 distinct CDR3 sequences, approximately 23% being singletons. This sample stems from a study of T-cell memory formation after mild COVID-19. Notes on the study in general: Cross-reactive memory seemingly joined, as some responding clones were found in pre-infection memory.

The TCR sequence derives from an adult woman who had mild COVID-19 (a few samples of this study predate the infection). Cell type and time point are not known. The sequencing sample was made of PBMCs or a T cell subset sorted from them (not recorded which). This chain joins TRBV20-1 and TRBJ2-1; 14 bases match TRBD2. The CDR3 nucleotides are TGCAGTGCTCCGACTAGCGGGAGGGCCGGAGGCAATGAGCAGTTCTTC. Translated, it gives CSAPTSGRAGGNEQFF.